This TCR beta chain comes out of a study of cytomegalovirus exposure and HLA in healthy donors. General study points: Beyond CMV serostatus, there was no information to go on about immune exposure. About 90% or about 30% of the time was how often most TCR beta V segments were productive, according to an earlier analysis. Altogether, 160 or so TCR beta chains were recorded as cytomegalovirus-associated. Later analysis associated a missense DCLRE1C variant with TCR beta V- and J-gene trimming.

As regards this clone: The antigen is unknown.

Germline assignment: CDR1 SEHNR and CDR2 FQNEAQ (reference sequence). This CDR3 comprises 13 residues. Deletions cut 3 bases from V and 2 bases from J, with 7 bases between. Vbeta (60) and Jbeta (13) primers were used in the PCR. The data were produced by immunoSEQ multiplex PCR, yet TCRdb's version contains in-frame clones alone and is incomplete. Altogether over 100,000 clones are present, 76% being singletons, with the ten largest covering about 7.7%. Sequencing was performed on PBMCs. V and J are TRBV7-9 and TRBJ1-2, with D unclear. The sequence was collected from a woman aged 50 to 60 in good health and CMV-seropositive. In nucleotides, the CDR3 is TGTGCCAGCAGCTTCCACAGCAACTATGGCTACACCTTC. The encoded protein is CASSFHSNYGYTF.